These 3 T cell receptor beta chains came from one sample sequenced in a study of identical twins. TCRdb recomputed calls from the 5' RACE reads with MiXCR, one row per CDR3 protein. The table lists about 550,000 distinct CDR3 sequences, approximately 20% of them singletons, with 0.45% to 0.5% in the top ten. The same specimen was also included in a second study, on yellow fever vaccine responses in identical twins.

Sequenced input: CD4+ T cells sorted from blood. Source of these receptors: a woman between 18 and 30 years old in good health.

The V call is TRBV5-1, the J call TRBJ2-5; no clear D. Germline values: CDR1 SGHRS, CDR2 YFSETQ. CDR3 length: 15 residues. V gave up 3 bases and J gave up 3 bases, with 15 bases separating them. CDR3 bases: TGCGCCAGCAGCTCCCAACCGGATACAAAAGAGACCCAGTACTTC. Its translation: CASSSQPDTKETQYF.

The CDR3 DNA follows: TGTGCCAGCAGCCTGACTCAACTTCGGGGCTATGGCTACACCTTC. Translating gives CASSLTQLRGYGYTF. The V gene is TRBV7-9, the J gene TRBJ1-2; D unresolved. The CDR3 has 15 residues. The V and J ends lost 5 bases and 4 bases respectively, with 17 bases between them. In germline, CDR1 is SEHNR, CDR2 FQNEAQ (reference sequence).

The V gene is TRBV27, the J gene TRBJ2-7; possibly TRBD2 for D (7 bases). CDR3 length: 14 residues. Per germline, CDR1 MNHEY and CDR2 SMNVEV (reference sequence). Trimming cost V 3 bases and J 2 bases, with 11 bases left between them. The chain's CDR3 is CASSLGGPPYEQYV. The CDR3 bases are TGTGCCAGCAGTTTGGGGGGGCCCCCCTACGAGCAGTACGTC.